The entry that follows covers one TCR beta chain sequence. Its antigen is currently unknown. Preparing the TCRbeta library involved the use of unique molecular identifiers. TCRdb re-called the PCR reads through MiXCR, storing one row per CDR3 protein. The table has about 830,000 distinct CDR3 sequences, approximately 15% seen once. This entry belongs to a study of T-cell reconstitution after alpha-beta-depleted transplantation in children. Points from the study as a whole: Alpha-beta T cells about two months after transplant reportedly derived from several hundred expanded graft clones. T-cell counts and diversity at one year post-transplant came mainly from newly produced T cells.

The sequence was collected from a male patient aged 10 to 17 who had a stem cell transplant for acute lymphoblastic leukemia, so the T cells may come from the graft donor. The sequenced sample was PBMCs, mostly from graft donor cells, obtained 360 days after TCRalphabeta/CD19-depleted stem cell transplant.

The CDR3 spells CASSFSYGAYEQYF. In DNA, the CDR3 is TGTGCCAGCAGTTTCTCATACGGAGCCTACGAGCAGTACTTC. The chain employs TRBV27 and TRBJ2-7; D call uncertain. Germline V gene data show CDR1 as MNHEY and CDR2 as SMNVEV (reference sequence). V dropped 3 bases and J dropped 2 bases, with 11 bases sitting between them. The CDR3 has 14 amino acids.